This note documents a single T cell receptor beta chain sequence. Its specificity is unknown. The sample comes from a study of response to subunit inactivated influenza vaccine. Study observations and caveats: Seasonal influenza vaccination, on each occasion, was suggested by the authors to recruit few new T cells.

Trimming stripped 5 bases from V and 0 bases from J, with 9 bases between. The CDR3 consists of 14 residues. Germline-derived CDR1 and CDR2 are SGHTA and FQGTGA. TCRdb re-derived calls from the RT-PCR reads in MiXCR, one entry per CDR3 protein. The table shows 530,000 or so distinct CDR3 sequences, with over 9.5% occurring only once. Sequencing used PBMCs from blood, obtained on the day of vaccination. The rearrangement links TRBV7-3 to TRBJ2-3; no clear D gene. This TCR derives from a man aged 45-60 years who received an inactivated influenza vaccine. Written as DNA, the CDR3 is TGTGCCAGCAGCCCCCACCACAGCACAGATACGCAGTATTTT. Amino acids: CASSPHHSTDTQYF. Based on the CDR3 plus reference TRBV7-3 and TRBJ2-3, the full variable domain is GAGVSQTPSNKVTEKGKYVELRCDPISGHTALYWYRQSLGQGPEFLIYFQGTGAADDSGLPNDRFFAVRPEGSVSTLKIQRTERGDSAVYLCASSPHHSTDTQYFGPGTRLTVL.